The next 17 T cell receptor beta chains were all read from a single sample in a study of identical twins. TCRdb fed the 5' RACE reads into MiXCR, producing one record per CDR3 protein. The sample lists roughly 690,000 distinct CDR3 sequences, 21% occurring once. The sample also formed part of further work on T cells expressing NK-cell markers.

Sequencing was done on a sample of PBMCs. The receptors come from a woman aged 18-29 years in good health.

The chain combines TRBV29-1 with TRBJ1-1; D possibly corresponds to TRBD1 (6 bases). Looked up from germline, CDR1 is SQVTM and CDR2 is ANQGSEA. V lost 4 bases to trimming and J lost 6 bases, with 18 bases between them. The CDR3 extends over 14 amino acids. The CDR3 DNA sequence: TGCAGCGTTGTACAGGGAGGGAATTACGCTGAAGCTTTCTTT. As protein: CSVVQGGNYAEAFF.

This clonotype was seen only a few times. The chain links TRBV27 to TRBJ2-1, with 9 bases aligning to TRBD1. The CDR3 spans 14 residues. After removal of 7 bases from V and 2 bases from J, the junction contained 3 bases not matched to a gene. The germline V gene has CDR1 MNHEY and CDR2 SMNVEV (reference sequence). As DNA, the CDR3 is TGTGCCAGCACCCGGGACAGGGCCTACAATGAGCAGTTCTTC. Its protein product is CASTRDRAYNEQFF.

The V call is TRBV29-1, the J call TRBJ1-2, with 9 bases identical to TRBD1. The J segment lost 3 bases and the V segment lost 5 bases, leaving 7 bases of the junction unmatched. Germline CDR1 is SQVTM and CDR2 is ANQGSEA. The CDR3 is 14 amino acids. CDR3 in DNA: TGCAGCGTTCCCGGGACAGGGTCACACTATGGCTACACCTTC. Translation: CSVPGTGSHYGYTF. Full variable domain (missing parts from reference TRBV29-1 and TRBJ1-2): SAVISQKPSRDICQRGTSLTIQCQVDSQVTMMFWYRQQPGQSLTLIATANQGSEATYESGFVIDKFPISRPNLTFSTLTVSNMSPEDSSIYLCSVPGTGSHYGYTFGSGTRLTVV.

This rearrangement joins TRBV7-9 to TRBJ2-7, with a possible D match to TRBD1 (6 bases). Trimming took off 6 bases at V and 3 bases at J, with 18 bases between the two ends. CDR1 is SEHNR and CDR2 is FQNEAQ in the germline V gene (reference sequence). The CDR3 is 15 residues long. Written as DNA, the CDR3 is TGTGCCAGCAGGCCTGGACAGAACAAGGGCTACGAGCAGTACTTC. Its protein is CASRPGQNKGYEQYF.

In its sample, this clonotype was seen a few times. V is TRBV27 and J is TRBJ1-4; D is unresolved. Germline V lookup: CDR1 MNHEY, CDR2 SMNVEV (reference sequence). The CDR3 consists of 15 residues. The germline V and J ends were trimmed by 10 bases and 7 bases, with 22 bases remaining between them. CDR3 sequence (DNA): TGTGCCACCCAAAAGGCAGCTATGAGGAGTGAAAAACTGTTTTTT. As protein: CATQKAAMRSEKLFF.

This chain connects TRBV5-6 to TRBJ2-1; D is uncertain. Germline loops: CDR1 SGHDT, CDR2 YYEEEE. The ends were cut back, 0 bases at V and 8 bases at J, with 18 bases in the middle. This CDR3 region has 16 residues. CDR3 loop: CASSLVSTRLFDEQFF. CDR3 sequence (DNA): TGTGCCAGCAGCTTGGTTTCGACTCGGCTGTTCGATGAGCAGTTCTTC.

Many counts were recorded for this clonotype. This chain links TRBV29-1 with TRBJ1-2; no clear D. The V end lost 6 bases, the J end lost 4 bases, and 15 bases lay between the germline ends. Germline values: CDR1 SQVTM, CDR2 ANQGSEA. The length of the CDR3 is 13 residues. The CDR3 DNA follows: TGCAGCGTAAGAACAGACCAGGCCTATGGCTACACCTTC. Amino acid sequence: CSVRTDQAYGYTF.

This clonotype was counted a few times. In DNA form, the CDR3 reads TGTGCCAGCAGTTTGTTTGTTGGGGGCAGAACTTATGGCTACACCTTC. As protein: CASSLFVGGRTYGYTF. The rearrangement joins TRBV6-5 to TRBJ1-2, with D possibly matching TRBD1 (6 bases). The germline CDR1 and CDR2 sequences are MNHEY and SVGAGI. This CDR3 is 16 amino acids long. Trimming took 4 bases from V and 5 from J, leaving 20 bases between them.

In its sample, this clonotype was seen a few times. The V call is TRBV11-1, the J call TRBJ2-5; TRBD1 might be the D (5 bases). The CDR3 runs to 15 residues. Trimming pared 0 bases from V and 2 bases from J, leaving 10 bases between. Germline V gene lookup returns CDR1 SGHAT and CDR2 FQDESV (reference sequence). The CDR3 nucleotides read TGTGCCAGCAGCTTAGCGACAGAAACACAAGAGACCCAGTACTTC. Translating gives CASSLATETQETQYF.

This clonotype was counted many times. The chain recombines TRBV4-3 with TRBJ2-1; D remains ambiguous. Trimming cost V 3 bases and J 10 bases, with 10 bases left between them. The germline V gene encodes CDR1 LGHNA and CDR2 YSLEER. This CDR3 spans 12 amino acids. The CDR3, as DNA: TGCGCCAGCAGCCAGCTCGACCAGGAGCAGTTCTTC. It codes for CASSQLDQEQFF.

This clonotype appeared a few times. The J gene is TRBJ2-1, the V gene TRBV15; the D gene could be TRBD1 or TRBD2 (5 bases each). The V gene's germline CDR1 is LNHNV and CDR2 YYDKDF (reference sequence). V was trimmed by 0 bases and J by 8 bases, leaving 20 bases between them. CDR3 length: 17 residues. Here the CDR3 DNA reads TGTGCCACCAGCAGAGATCTGGGGGTCTACGACATGGATGAGCAGTTCTTC. Protein product: CATSRDLGVYDMDEQFF.

V usage is TRBV5-6 and J usage is TRBJ2-2, with a weak D call TRBD1 (5 bases). The CDR3 runs 13 residues. V was clipped by 4 bases and J by 7 bases, with 11 bases between them. The germline CDR1 and CDR2 sequences are SGHDT and YYEEEE. CDR3 in amino acids: CASSPVDIGELFF. In DNA form, the CDR3 reads TGTGCCAGCAGCCCCGTGGACATCGGGGAGCTGTTTTTT.

The chain is built from TRBV7-2 and TRBJ2-7, with TRBD2 matching 8 bases. CDR3 length: 14 residues. Germline CDR1 SGHTA, CDR2 FQGNSA. V shed 4 bases and J 6 bases; nucleotides not matched to a gene: 8. The CDR3 is CASSSGRALGEQYF. The CDR3 DNA follows: TGTGCCAGCAGCTCCGGGAGGGCCCTGGGCGAGCAGTACTTC.

The sample holds a few counts of this clonotype. The rearrangement links TRBV29-1 to TRBJ1-1; perhaps TRBD1 as D (5 bases). In germline, CDR1 is SQVTM, CDR2 ANQGSEA. V was cut by 4 bases and J by 1 base, with 10 bases left in between. The length of the CDR3 is 13 residues. CDR3 coding DNA: TGCAGCGTTGTCGGGCAGGGGAACACTGAAGCTTTCTTT. It specifies CSVVGQGNTEAFF.

The V call is TRBV20-1, the J call TRBJ1-6; tentatively, D is TRBD1 (5 bases). Deletions cut 0 bases from V and 0 bases from J, with 12 bases between. This CDR3 has 17 residues. The germline V gene has CDR1 DFQATT and CDR2 SNEGSKA (reference sequence). The CDR3 is CSARDLTVSSYNSPLHF. In nucleotides, the CDR3 is TGCAGTGCTAGAGATCTGACAGTCAGCTCCTATAATTCACCCCTCCACTTT.

This clonotype came up a few times. V gene TRBV12-3 or TRBV12-4 combines with J gene TRBJ1-1, with D perhaps TRBD1 (5 bases). CDR3 length equals 15 residues. The V end lost 6 bases, the J end lost 5 bases, and 19 bases lay between the germline ends. The CDR3 loop reads CASRYMDWGNTEAFF. The CDR3 nucleotides read TGTGCCAGCAGATATATGGACTGGGGGAATACTGAAGCTTTCTTT.

The J gene is TRBJ2-7, the V gene TRBV29-1; 7 nucleotides line up with TRBD2. Germline CDR1 SQVTM, CDR2 ANQGSEA. Trimming cost V 4 bases and J 0 bases; bases outside gene matches: 9. The CDR3 contains 15 residues. CDR3 residues: CSVVGGEGYSYEQYF. CDR3 sequence (DNA): TGCAGCGTTGTCGGCGGGGAGGGGTACTCCTACGAGCAGTACTTC.